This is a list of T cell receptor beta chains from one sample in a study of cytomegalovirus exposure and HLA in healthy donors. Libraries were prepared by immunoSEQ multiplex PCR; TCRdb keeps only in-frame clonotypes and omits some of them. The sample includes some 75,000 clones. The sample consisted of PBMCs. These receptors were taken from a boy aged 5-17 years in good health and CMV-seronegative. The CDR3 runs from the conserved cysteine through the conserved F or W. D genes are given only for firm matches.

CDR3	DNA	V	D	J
CASSSSGGYNEQFF	TGCGCCAGCAGCTCGTCCGGGGGCTACAATGAGCAGTTCTTC	TRBV5-1	.	TRBJ2-1
CASSPPRRTEYNEQFF	TGTGCCAGCTCACCACCCAGACGGACAGAATACAATGAGCAGTTCTTC	TRBV18	.	TRBJ2-1
CASSQDVTGIGYTF	TGTGCCAGCAGCCAAGATGTGACAGGGATTGGCTACACCTTC	TRBV4-2	TRBD1	TRBJ1-2
CASSLLGSEQYF	TGTGCCAGCAGCTTATTGGGGAGCGAGCAGTACTTC	TRBV13	.	TRBJ2-7
CASNQGQGLAQPQHF	TGTGCCAGTAACCAAGGACAGGGATTGGCTCAGCCCCAGCATTTT	TRBV19	TRBD1	TRBJ1-5
CASSRGTGNTEAFF	TGTGCCAGCAGTCGAGGGACAGGGAACACTGAAGCTTTCTTT	TRBV6-5	TRBD1	TRBJ1-1
CASSTQLGLNQPQHF	TGTGCCAGCAGTACCCAGTTGGGACTCAATCAGCCCCAGCATTTT	TRBV6-6	.	TRBJ1-5
CASSQEDRDTGELFF	TGCGCCAGCAGCCAAGAGGACAGAGACACCGGGGAGCTGTTTTTT	TRBV4-1	.	TRBJ2-2
CASSLRTGNTGELFF	TGTGCCAGCAGCTTACGGACAGGGAACACCGGGGAGCTGTTTTTT	TRBV7-9	TRBD1	TRBJ2-2
CASSPRQDSTDTQYF	TGTGCTAGTAGTCCCCGGCAGGATAGCACAGATACGCAGTATTTT	TRBV12-5	.	TRBJ2-3
CASSLIAVSETQYF	TGCGCCAGCAGCTTGATAGCAGTCTCTGAGACCCAGTACTTC	TRBV5-1	.	TRBJ2-5
CAWMPTGSYNEQFF	TGTGCCTGGATGCCGACGGGATCCTACAATGAGCAGTTCTTC	TRBV30	.	TRBJ2-1
CASSTGNYGYTF	TGTGCCAGCTCGACAGGGAACTATGGCTACACCTTC	TRBV18	TRBD1	TRBJ1-2
CATGQGRDTEAFF	TGTGCCACCGGACAGGGGAGGGACACTGAAGCTTTCTTT	TRBV19	TRBD1	TRBJ1-1